Given below is one T cell receptor (beta chain) in context. This clonotype was seen only a few times. Its specific antigen is unknown. No clone much larger than this one lies a single base away; base qualities are absent. The data belong to a study of T cells after yellow fever vaccination (dated by TCRdb to about 2019). Study-level background: Libraries from fractions with low cell numbers were prepared with the SMART-Seq v4 Ultra Low Input RNA kit. To follow T-cell clones before and after primary and booster YFV17D yellow fever vaccination, bulk TCR alpha and beta repertoires were sequenced over time. Two healthy male donors, one aged 18 to 29 and one aged 30 to 40 years, were included in the cohort. Bulk PBMC replicates and cell subsets were isolated from blood drawn at multiple timepoints before and after both primary and secondary immunization.

Overall results and qualifications from the work: A small share of clonotypes was detected in both CD4 and CD8 compartments, with the overlap likely arising from convergent recombination. The study included only two donors, which limits how far the findings can be generalized. After the booster, most clones that had expanded after primary vaccination were detected again (around 95% of CD4 and more than 85% of CD8), suggesting broad maintenance of memory. Compared with the primary T-cell response, the secondary T-cell response was faster but weaker, reaching its peak on day 5 rather than on day 15. Computational filtering was required because FACS-sorted repertoires could contain abundant contaminating clonotypes from the bulk population.

CDR1 and CDR2 are drawn from the germline V gene (reference sequence): DFQATT, SNEGSKA. Including the terminal cysteine and phenylalanine, the CDR3 comprises 11 residues. The kept DNA is CDR3 alone, 33 bases in frame from the first base. V is clipped by 5 bases and J by 5 bases, and the sequence between their germline boundaries is 7 bases long. What this sample's treatment or condition label stands for: live attenuated yellow fever vaccine strain. Two biological replicates of bulk PBMCs were collected at each blood-draw timepoint. A standard Ficoll-Paque protocol was used to isolate PBMCs from peripheral blood. RNA was extracted with TriZol from bulk PBMCs, CD4 and CD8 fractions, and dextramer-positive and dextramer-negative fractions. Instrument on record: Illumina NovaSeq 6000. TCR cDNA was synthesized by 5'RACE template switching, through which a universal primer site and unique molecular identifiers were introduced. Priming for cDNA synthesis came from both the TCR alpha and TCR beta constant segments. Library amplification used two PCR steps, and the second PCR step added sample barcodes and sequencing adapters. Libraries were sequenced on Illumina HiSeq 2500 (2x100 bp) or NovaSeq (2x150 bp). The published analysis was carried out like this. Reads were demultiplexed and collapsed into UMI consensus sequences with MIGEC, and V(D)J alignment was performed with MiXCR. Using edgeR on replicate PBMC samples, clonotypes were called vaccine-responding if FDR was below 0.01 and the log2 fold change was above 5 up to day 15. CD4 or CD8 identity was assigned to each bulk clonotype according to whether the clonotype was present at higher abundance in the sequenced CD4 repertoire or the sequenced CD8 repertoire. TCRdb redid the processing of the public reads, applying fastp at Q25 and MiXCR, and retained in-frame beta chains. Every CDR3 protein is listed once, alongside the most common genes and DNA of its rows. The V and J calls shown here were made by TCRdb, not taken from the authors' results. In this sample the table shows some 350,000 distinct CDR3 sequences, about 4% of which occur a single time. The ten top clones hold roughly 24% of the sample.

This receptor chain uses TRBV20-1 and TRBJ2-1, with the D gene uncertain. This TCR came from a man between 18 and 29 years old who received the YFV17D yellow fever vaccine. Sequenced here: PBMCs, sampled 5 days after the yellow fever booster vaccination. Read as DNA, the sequence is TGCAGTGCTCGCAAGGACAATGAGCAGTTCTTC. It translates to CSARKDNEQFF.